The 6 T cell receptor beta chains below were found in one sample sequenced in a study of blood T cell repertoires in COVID-19. Profiled with immunoSEQ multiplex PCR; TCRdb holds only in-frame clones, not every one. The sample carries approximately 270,000 clones, 88% recorded once. The sample consisted of peripheral blood. The receptors were gathered from an elderly man with acute or convalescent COVID-19.

The chain couples TRBV5-8 to TRBJ2-1; 7 bases line up with TRBD2. This CDR3 region has 17 residues. Germline V gives CDR1 SGHTS, CDR2 YDEGEE. V gave up 4 bases and J gave up 4 bases; unmatched junction bases: 14. The chain's CDR3 is CASSTGAAGVRYNEQFF. In DNA form, the CDR3 reads TGTGCCAGCAGCACGGGAGCTGCGGGAGTTAGGTACAATGAGCAGTTCTTC.

This clone appeared once. CDR3 in amino acids: CSVPGQGINIQYF. CDR3 coding DNA: TGCAGCGTGCCGGGACAGGGGATCAACATTCAGTACTTC. The chain combines TRBV29-1 with TRBJ2-4, with 10 bases aligning to TRBD1. V dropped 6 bases and J dropped 7; count of bases not matched to a gene: 6. The CDR3 is 13 residues long. Germline V CDR1 and CDR2: SQVTM, ANQGSEA.

The genes are TRBV13 and TRBJ2-7; the match to TRBD2 covers 10 bases. V lost 0 bases and J lost 7; bases outside the gene matches: 6. This CDR3 region has 15 residues. Germline CDR1 reads PRHDT; CDR2 reads FYEKMQ (reference sequence). CDR3 protein: CASSLGTSGTREQYF. Here the CDR3 DNA reads TGTGCCAGCAGCTTAGGAACTAGCGGGACTAGGGAGCAGTACTTC.

The chain joins TRBV6-6 to TRBJ2-1; 14 nucleotides line up with TRBD2. Germline CDR1 and CDR2: MNHNY and SVGAGI (reference sequence). This CDR3 has 14 residues. With 8 bases clipped from V and 8 bases from J, the junction kept 5 bases outside the gene matches. DNA for the CDR3: TGTGCCAGCCTGACTAGCGGGGGGGCGGATGAGCAGTTCTTC. Its protein product is CASLTSGGADEQFF.

V and J are TRBV11-3 and TRBJ2-4, with 16 bases matching TRBD2. V dropped 5 bases and J dropped 5; count of bases not matched to a gene: 3. Germline V lookup: CDR1 SGHNT, CDR2 YENEEA. The CDR3 is 16 residues long. DNA for the CDR3: TGTGCCAGCAGCACCGGGACTAGCGGGAGGGAAAACATTCAGTACTTC. Residues: CASSTGTSGRENIQYF. The full variable domain, its missing parts supplied by reference TRBV11-3 and TRBJ2-4, is EAGVVQSPRYKIIEKKQPVAFWCNPISGHNTLYWYLQNLGQGPELLIRYENEEAVDDSQLPKDRFSAERLKGVDSTLKIQPAELGDSAVYLCASSTGTSGRENIQYFGAGTRLSVL.

The chain recombines TRBV7-2 with TRBJ1-5; possible D gene TRBD1, 5 bases. The CDR3 covers 15 residues. Germline V gene sequence: CDR1 SGHTA, CDR2 FQGNSA. V was shortened by 6 bases and J by 6 bases, with 18 bases between the two germline ends. CDR3 DNA: TGTGCCAGCAGTTTTATTTCAGGGAATGGTCAGCCCCAGCATTTT. This codes for CASSFISGNGQPQHF.